A selection of T cell receptor beta chains follows, all from one sample in a study of T cell responses to AZD1222 COVID-19 vaccine. Here immunoSEQ multiplex PCR was the method, and the copy in TCRdb shows in-frame clones only, minus some. The sample holds approximately 150,000 clones, 90% to 95% seen once. The specimen was peripheral blood, collected 28 days after the second AZD1222 dose. The receptors stem from an adult who received the AZD1222 COVID-19 vaccine. CDR3s include the opening cysteine and the closing phenylalanine or tryptophan. The order of the fields is clone size, D gene, V gene, J gene, CDR3 length, CDR3 protein, CDR3 DNA. A D gene is named only where the DNA matches it firmly. Expanded clones are given a class, and other clones once, few, many or no size at all.

.,.,TRBV30,TRBJ1-6,15,CAWSVRGLYNSPLHF,TGTGCCTGGAGTGTACGGGGCCTCTATAATTCACCCCTCCACTTT
.,.,TRBV10-3,TRBJ1-5,14,CAISEGRGNQPQHF,TGTGCCATCAGTGAGGGCAGGGGCAATCAGCCCCAGCATTTT
.,.,TRBV5-1,TRBJ1-1,13,CASRVPGNTEAFF,TGCGCCAGCAGGGTTCCGGGGAACACTGAAGCTTTCTTT
.,.,TRBV19,TRBJ1-1,18,CASSIELGRGSGNTEAFF,TGTGCCAGTAGTATAGAATTAGGCCGGGGAAGTGGGAACACTGAAGCTTTCTTT
once,.,TRBV4-1,TRBJ2-1,15,CASSQAPSSYNEQFF,TGCGCCAGCAGCCAAGCTCCGAGCTCCTACAATGAGCAGTTCTTC
.,.,TRBV12-3/TRBV12-4,TRBJ2-3,13,CASTSFSTDTQYF,TGTGCCAGCACCAGCTTTAGCACAGATACGCAGTATTTT
.,.,TRBV5-1,TRBJ2-7,15,CASSLGDLKPYEQYF,TGCGCCAGCAGCTTAGGCGATCTGAAGCCCTACGAGCAGTACTTC
.,TRBD2,TRBV2,TRBJ2-3,12,CASSENQRGKYF,TGTGCCAGCAGTGAAAACCAGCGGGGGAAGTATTTT
.,.,TRBV5-4,TRBJ2-3,14,CASSPHRDTDTQYF,TGTGCCAGCAGCCCCCACAGGGACACAGATACGCAGTATTTT
once,TRBD1,TRBV10-2,TRBJ1-5,14,CASSEAGGNQPQHF,TGCGCCAGCAGTGAGGCAGGGGGGAATCAGCCCCAGCATTTT
once,TRBD1,TRBV10-2,TRBJ2-2,17,CASRASPGQGVTGELFF,TGCGCCAGCAGAGCTTCTCCGGGACAGGGGGTCACCGGGGAGCTGTTTTTT
few,.,TRBV6-5,TRBJ1-2,11,CASSPGNGYTF,TGTGCCAGCAGTCCAGGGAATGGCTACACCTTC
.,TRBD2,TRBV7-9,TRBJ2-1,17,CASSFGGEGLAYNEQFF,TGTGCCAGCAGCTTCGGCGGCGAGGGACTAGCATACAATGAGCAGTTCTTC
.,TRBD2,TRBV2,TRBJ2-7,13,CASRLAGGNEQYF,TGTGCCAGCAGACTAGCGGGGGGGAACGAGCAGTACTTC
.,.,TRBV7-9,TRBJ1-3,15,CASSLVTVSGNTIYF,TGTGCCAGCAGCTTAGTTACAGTCTCTGGAAACACCATATATTTT
.,.,TRBV5-1,TRBJ1-2,15,CASSPGAAQVYGYTF,TGCGCCAGCAGCCCCGGGGCGGCACAAGTCTATGGCTACACCTTC
.,TRBD2,TRBV12-3/TRBV12-4,TRBJ2-1,12,CASGGAYNEQFF,TGTGCTAGCGGGGGGGCGTACAATGAGCAGTTCTTC
.,.,TRBV18,TRBJ1-1,12,CASSLEDTEAFF,TGTGCCAGCTCACTAGAAGACACTGAAGCTTTCTTT
.,TRBD1,TRBV10-2,TRBJ1-3,14,CAASSTGNGNTIYF,TGCGCCGCGAGCTCGACAGGGAACGGAAACACCATATATTTT
.,.,TRBV5-1,TRBJ2-5,10,CASRGETQYF,TGCGCCAGCAGGGGGGAGACCCAGTACTTC
.,.,TRBV6-5,TRBJ2-4,14,CASSPSGLRNIQYF,TGTGCCAGCAGTCCTTCGGGACTCCGAAACATTCAGTACTTC
.,.,TRBV3-1/TRBV3-2,TRBJ1-6,13,CASSHGPDSPLHF,TGTGCCAGCAGCCACGGACCGGATTCACCCCTCCACTTT
once,.,TRBV6-5,TRBJ2-3,15,CASGPSGNPVDTQYF,TGTGCCAGCGGGCCGTCCGGCAATCCGGTGGATACGCAGTATTTT
.,TRBD2,TRBV18,TRBJ2-3,15,CASSPLAGASHTQYF,TGTGCCAGCTCACCCCTAGCGGGGGCCTCACATACGCAGTATTTT
once,.,TRBV7-9,TRBJ2-7,13,CASSFPISYEQYF,TGTGCCAGCAGCTTTCCCATCTCCTACGAGCAGTACTTC
.,TRBD1,TRBV7-2,TRBJ1-2,15,CASSPGTGVGIVYTF,TGTGCCAGCAGCCCGGGGACAGGGGTCGGGATTGTCTACACCTTC
.,.,TRBV4-1,TRBJ1-3,16,CASSQVVGSSGNTIYF,TGCGCCAGCAGCCAAGTAGTGGGAAGCTCTGGAAACACCATATATTTT
.,.,TRBV7-9,TRBJ2-3,14,CASTSWDRTDTQYF,TGTGCCAGCACGAGCTGGGACCGCACAGATACGCAGTATTTT
.,.,TRBV6-5,TRBJ1-1,13,CASTEFGNTEAFF,TGTGCCAGCACCGAGTTCGGGAACACTGAAGCTTTCTTT
few,TRBD1,TRBV4-1,TRBJ1-1,16,CASSHNRDRGYTEAFF,TGCGCCAGCAGCCATAACCGGGACAGGGGGTACACTGAAGCTTTCTTT
once,TRBD2,TRBV10-3,TRBJ2-1,15,CAISGLAGAYNEQFF,TGTGCCATCAGTGGACTAGCGGGGGCCTACAATGAGCAGTTCTTC
.,.,TRBV5-1,TRBJ1-4,16,CASSAGQTATNEKLFF,TGCGCCAGCAGCGCCGGACAGACTGCAACTAATGAAAAACTGTTTTTT
.,.,TRBV27,TRBJ1-2,15,CASSLTRSPKKGYTF,TGTGCCAGCAGTTTGACTCGTTCCCCGAAGAAGGGCTACACCTTC
.,.,TRBV9,TRBJ2-3,14,CASSGVRSTDTQYF,TGTGCCAGCAGCGGAGTCCGGAGCACAGATACGCAGTATTTT
.,TRBD1,TRBV5-5,TRBJ1-1,13,CASNRQGDTEAFF,TGTGCCAGCAACCGACAGGGCGACACTGAAGCTTTCTTT
.,.,TRBV10-2,TRBJ2-3,13,CASTGANTDTQYF,TGCGCCAGCACGGGGGCTAACACAGATACGCAGTATTTT
.,TRBD1,TRBV30,TRBJ1-5,14,CAWSWGQANQPQHF,TGTGCCTGGAGTTGGGGACAGGCCAATCAGCCCCAGCATTTT
.,TRBD1,TRBV7-7,TRBJ1-2,16,CASSRRRDRGNYGYTF,TGTGCTAGCAGCCGCCGCCGGGACAGGGGGAACTATGGCTACACCTTC
.,TRBD2,TRBV11-2,TRBJ2-1,16,CASSLKYSGLNDEQFF,TGTGCCAGCAGCTTAAAGTATAGCGGGCTCAACGATGAGCAGTTCTTC
.,TRBD1,TRBV6-5,TRBJ2-7,15,CASRPGQGAMYEQYF,TGTGCCAGCAGACCAGGACAGGGGGCAATGTACGAGCAGTACTTC
.,.,TRBV12-3/TRBV12-4,TRBJ1-2,13,CASSFPGVYGYTF,TGTGCCAGCAGTTTTCCGGGGGTCTATGGCTACACCTTC